This paragraph covers one TCR beta chain sequence. The source of the sample is a study of blood T cell repertoires in COVID-19. Study context: Samples came from the United States, Italy and Spain, spanning acute and convalescent COVID-19. Sample material is recorded as cDNA or gDNA derived from T cells, B-cell-depleted T cells, or PBMCs.

The ends were cut back, 0 bases at V and 5 bases at J, with 12 bases in the middle. This CDR3 has 15 amino acids. CDR1 SGHRS and CDR2 YFSETQ come from the germline V gene. Original processing methods: From reference gene primer amplification, estimates of nucleated cell counts were derived. Produced via immunoSEQ multiplex PCR; TCRdb's table is partial and in-frame only. That table supplies the V and J calls and clone size; D and trimming were determined from the DNA. The data show about 220,000 clones, around 80% seen once. Source material: peripheral blood. The TCR was taken from a human donor in a cohort sampled during active COVID-19. The chain is built from TRBV5-1 and TRBJ2-1; possibly TRBD1 for D (5 bases). DNA for the CDR3: TGCGCCAGCAGCTTGGAAACAGGCAGCCACAATGAGCAGTTCTTC. It is translated as CASSLETGSHNEQFF. Filled out from reference TRBV5-1 and TRBJ2-1, the complete variable domain reads KAGVTQTPRYLIKTRGQQVTLSCSPISGHRSVSWYQQTPGQGLQFLFEYFSETQRNKGNFPGRFSGRQFSNSRSEMNVSTLELGDSALYLCASSLETGSHNEQFFGPGTRLTVL.